The 4 T cell receptor beta chains presented below share a single source sample, sequenced in a study of blood T cell repertoires in COVID-19 (dated by TCRdb to the early 2020s). Library method: the immunoSEQ multiplex PCR assay. TCRdb mirrors the immuneACCESS table, restricted to in-frame sequences. Some clones are absent from its copies; in checked studies, under half trace to an unresolved V gene, and the reason for the others is unknown. Within this sample are 150,000 to 180,000 clones, with about four fifths of them counted one time only. Less than 30% of the sample is in the top ten clones. The sequenced material came from peripheral blood. These receptors originate from a woman in her fifties or sixties with acute or convalescent COVID-19.

This chain uses TRBV3-1 (or the pseudogene TRBV3-2) with TRBJ1-4, with D possibly TRBD1 on 6 matching bases. CDR1 is LGHDT, CDR2 YNNKEL, per germline (reference sequence). The CDR3 has 15 residues. V was clipped by 2 bases and J by 5 bases, with 12 bases between them. CDR3 DNA sequence: TGTGCCAGCAGCCAATCCGGGACATTGAATGAAAAACTGTTTTTT. Protein product: CASSQSGTLNEKLFF.

The CDR3 nucleotides are TGTGCCACCAGAGCCGGAACCGGACTAGCCCACGAGCAGTACGTC. This gives the protein CATRAGTGLAHEQYV. The chain uses TRBV6-5 and TRBJ2-7; 8 bases are a match to TRBD2. This CDR3 is built from 15 residues. Germline V lookup: CDR1 MNHEY, CDR2 SVGAGI. The V segment lost 10 bases and the J segment 5 bases; nucleotides outside the gene matches: 16.

The DNA of the CDR3 is TGTGCCAGCAGCCAAGGAAAAGGGAGGACCGGGGAGCTGTTTTTT. It translates to CASSQGKGRTGELFF. This chain uses TRBV3-1 (or the pseudogene TRBV3-2) with TRBJ2-2, with D perhaps matching TRBD2 (6 bases). The CDR3 sequence is 15 residues long. V lost 1 base and J 5 bases, leaving 11 bases between the germline ends. Looked up from germline, CDR1 is LGHDT and CDR2 is YNNKEL (reference sequence).

With respect to this clone: The same CDR3 can be traced to other DNA sequences in this sample. This chain joins TRBV29-1 and TRBJ1-5, with D perhaps TRBD1 (6 bases). V was clipped by 6 bases and J by 2 bases, with 11 bases between them. The CDR3 sequence is 13 residues long. The V gene's germline CDR1 is SQVTM and CDR2 ANQGSEA. This CDR3 reads CSVGGEGNQPQHF. CDR3 coding DNA: TGCAGCGTAGGGGGTGAGGGCAATCAGCCCCAGCATTTT.